The present T cell receptor beta chain was sequenced within a study of T cell responses to AZD1222 COVID-19 vaccine (dated by TCRdb to the early 2020s). Looking at the study overall: Because spike-specific TCR depth and breadth did not differ between the two schedules, AZD1222 recipients who got a second dose at roughly 4 weeks were pooled with those who got a second dose at roughly 12 weeks. TCR sequencing was performed for more than 230 trial participants, of whom about 200 were given two doses of AZD1222 and around 25 were given two doses of MenACWY control vaccine. Enrollment into the trials was organized by age into subgroups of 18-55, 56-69 and 70-plus years, and those subgroups contained roughly 140, 27 and 60 TCR-sequenced participants, respectively. General findings and caveats noted by the study authors: Participants were mostly white British, with more females than males. The authors suggested clonal diversity may have been underestimated. Reportedly, almost half of the unique spike-specific TCRs recognized epitopes lying outside the regions that are mutated in the B.1.351 and B.1.1.7 variants. In the small 56-69-year group, the increase in depth fell short of significance, most likely because of low power. After two AZD1222 doses, spike-specific TCR breadth and depth were significantly higher than at day 0 and than in MenACWY recipients. Vaccine-associated CD4 TCRs spanned the whole spike protein, with dominant responses in regions 160-218 and 743-854. Conclusions about previously exposed vaccinees are limited because only a handful of AZD1222 recipients were SARS-CoV-2 seropositive at baseline. Because no day 14 peak-response samples were available, the repertoires could be characterized only after the peak T cell response.

The CDR3 regions of human TCRbeta chains were subjected to immunosequencing. The paper's data handling went like this. Repertoire TCRs were checked for matches against a reference library of SARS-CoV-2-specific TCRs that had been generated using the MIRA antigen-specificity platform. Breadth was defined as the fraction of unique TCRs that were SARS-CoV-2-associated, and depth was defined as the fraction of total T cells that were SARS-CoV-2-associated. Using the MIRA data, each spike-specific TCR was mapped to the spike region that the TCR reacts to and placed in a CD4 or CD8 class. Log10-transformed breadth and depth values were compared by one-way ANOVA with Sidak's multiple comparisons tests. TCRdb took over this immuneACCESS table, retaining in-frame rearrangements with V and J assigned. Such tables are incomplete; in checked studies, under half of the missing clones stem from an unresolved V gene, and the remainder is unexplained. Clonal size and the V and J genes are those of that table, whereas D and trimming came from the DNA. This sample is represented by 45,000 to 60,000 clones; 70% to 90% of them were singletons. The ten largest clones capture around 4% of the sample.

Details on this clone: Its antigen is not yet known. Base qualities are missing; no much larger clone stands one base away.

What this sample's time point label stands for: baseline before first vaccination. Vaccinee samples were obtained from the UK trials COV001 and COV002, which included a single-blind randomized controlled phase 2/3 trial of AZD1222 (ChAdOx1 nCoV-19) in healthy adults. Trial participant PBMC samples were collected at day 0 and day 28 after the second dose for TCRbeta chain sequencing. The germline V gene sets CDR1 to MDHEN and CDR2 to SYDVKM. From the cysteine up to the phenylalanine, the CDR3 has a length of 16 residues. Only CDR3 DNA is held: 48 bases, read in frame from base 1. V sheds 4 bases and J sheds 8 bases, leaving 23 bases between their ends.

The sequences come from peripheral blood, collected on day 0 of AZD1222 vaccination. The origin of this receptor is an adult in good health. The rearrangement combines TRBV28 with TRBJ1-2, with no reliable assignment of the D segment. CDR3 protein: CASSSHQSNGPGGYTF. The sequenced DNA is TGTGCCAGCAGTTCCCATCAGTCTAATGGGCCGGGAGGCTACACCTTC.